This T cell receptor beta chain derives from a study of OX40 agonist ivuxolimab in advanced cancers. For the study in its entirety: Ivuxolimab was an agonistic, fully human IgG2 monoclonal antibody directed against OX40 (CD134), a costimulatory receptor. The paper describes the monotherapy dose-escalation part (N of about 52 patients) of the phase I trial of ivuxolimab. The point of sequencing TCRbeta in the periphery was to test whether ivuxolimab changed TCR sequence diversity and drove clonal T-cell expansion. Intravenous ivuxolimab was administered to patients every 2 weeks at six dose levels: 0.01, 0.1, 0.3, 1.5, 3 and 10 mg/kg. Partial responses occurred in three dose-escalation patients: two with cutaneous melanoma and one with hepatocellular carcinoma. Of the 50 to 55 patients in dose escalation, some 19 had hepatocellular carcinoma, roughly 15 had melanoma, 9 had renal cell carcinoma and 9 had head and neck cancer. Prior anti-PD-1, anti-PD-L1 or anti-CTLA-4 therapy was permitted, and approximately 40% of dose-escalation patients had received checkpoint inhibitors. In the dose-escalation cohort, over 65% of patients were male, and the mean age was roughly 60 years, with a range of roughly 23 to 85.

The paper as a whole reports these results and caveats: After ivuxolimab, CD8+ T cells had more expanded clones than CD4+ T cells on average. The antigen specificity of the clonally expanded peripheral T cells was not determined. At doses from 0.1 to 3.0 mg/kg, clonal expansion was seen in both CD4+ and CD8+ blood T cells between baseline and week 6. Low levels of normalized T-cell clonal expansion were also shown by some nonresponding patients. In the 0.1-3.0 mg/kg groups, partial responders were among the patients with the lowest normalized peripheral clonal expansion, particularly in CD8+ T cells.

Note on this clone: Its binding antigen is unknown. No base qualities exist here, and no much larger clone lies one base off it.

Patients with a history of autoimmune disease or receiving systemic immunosuppression were excluded from the trial. Peripheral blood for TCR sequencing was collected from all dose cohorts at baseline, on cycle 4 day 1, and on cycle 7 day 1. Samples were obtained from an open-label, multicenter, first-in-human phase I dose-escalation trial of ivuxolimab. Adults with locally advanced or metastatic melanoma, renal cell carcinoma, hepatocellular carcinoma or head and neck squamous cell carcinoma were enrolled in the trial. Before TCR sequencing, CD4+ T cells and CD8+ T cells were sorted from peripheral blood as separate populations. Genomic DNA was isolated from the sorted cells so that the TCRbeta CDR3 region could be sequenced. TCRbeta CDR3 regions were sequenced using the immunoSEQ Assay. The clones in this table, taken by TCRdb from immuneACCESS, are in-frame only. Not every clone is retained; where verified, under half of the shortfall comes from an unresolved V gene, and the cause of the rest is unknown. Recorded for this sample are about 72,000 clones; roughly 90% of them occurred a single time. 1% of the sample comes from the top ten.

The source is an adult with an advanced solid tumor such as melanoma, head and neck, liver or kidney cancer. The input for sequencing was CD4+ or CD8+ T cells sorted from blood, taken in a trial of the OX40 agonist ivuxolimab.

The DNA sequence is TGTGCCAGCAGTGAAATAAAGGGAGCGAACTATGGCTACACCTTC. This sequence encodes CASSEIKGANYGYTF. The chain couples TRBV6-1 to TRBJ1-2, with the D gene call left open. V is pared back by 2 bases and J by 2 bases, with 12 bases lying between the germline termini. CDR1 and CDR2 are read off the germline V gene as MNHNS and SASEGT. The CDR3 sequence holds 15 residues, the cysteine and phenylalanine included. The read is trimmed to its CDR3 DNA, 45 bases read in frame from base 1.